This entry is about one T cell receptor (beta chain). It has no known antigen specificity. No per-base quality is available; no much larger clone lies one base away. TCRbeta CDR3 regions were amplified from genomic DNA using the immunoSEQ Assay, a bias-controlled multiplex PCR. The original methods were these. The number of nucleated cells in each sample was estimated from the amplification of reference gene primers within the assay. Sequence reads were collapsed and filtered to measure the absolute abundance of every unique TCRbeta CDR3 rearrangement. Productive Simpson clonality was computed per sample as the square root of Simpson's diversity index over productive rearrangements. This is the immuneACCESS table as TCRdb keeps it, with only in-frame sequences that have V and J called. A part of the clones is gone; compared with another copy, unresolved V genes explain less than half, and the rest is unexplained. V, J and clone size are taken as reported in that table, and D and trimming were inferred from the DNA itself. This sample lists 190,000 or so clones; 85% to 90% were detected once. In total, the top ten clones hold around 0.63% of the sample.

This sample was included in a study of blood T cell repertoires in COVID-19 (dated by TCRdb to 2018 to 2020). With regard to the full study: Samples from collaborators originated in the United States, Italy and Spain and spanned both the acute and convalescent phases of COVID-19. The material from the prospective study consisted of cDNA or gDNA derived from T cells, B-cell-depleted T cells, or PBMCs. Subjects who had been exposed to COVID-19, were actively infected with it, or had recovered from it provided the deeply sampled blood TCRbeta repertoires that made up the dataset. The repertoires were released in a freely available public database meant as a resource for research on the immune response to SARS-CoV-2. Samples came from the ongoing ImmuneRACE study (first 160 participants) plus 1,254 subjects from 6 global collaborators. Nearly every sample came with metadata listing a de-identified subject ID, COVID-19 status, age in years and sex. Where available, HLA class I and class II types were taken from metadata supplied by the sample provider and were not determined by assay-based typing.

Collaborating institutions collected whole blood in K2EDTA tubes following their own protocols. Collaborator samples were shipped for TCRbeta analysis as frozen whole blood, isolated PBMCs, or DNA extracted from either sample type. The full study reports these points: How much clinical and demographic metadata was included differed by source and by participant, and the metadata was provided uncurated.

The sequence derives from a man in his forties or fifties with acute or convalescent COVID-19. The sequencing input was peripheral blood.

CDR3 reads: CAWGPGQGDSPLHF. The nucleotide sequence reads as follows: TGTGCCTGGGGTCCGGGACAGGGGGATTCACCCCTCCACTTT. The chain couples TRBV30 to TRBJ1-6; 11 bases in between match TRBD1. Trimming removed 5 bases from V and 8 bases from J; the gene matches leave 5 bases unexplained. Reading from cysteine to phenylalanine, the CDR3 counts 14 amino acids. Only the CDR3 DNA is retained, 42 bases long and in frame from the first base. CDR1 and CDR2 were assigned from the germline V gene (reference sequence) as GTSNPN and SVGIG.